This T cell receptor (beta chain) originates from a study of beta chain features in type 1 diabetes listed by TCRdb under 2018. Background for the entire study: Mean age, gender distribution, total cell number and subset yield did not differ between patients and healthy donors. A total of about 100,000,000 sorted cells were examined across all samples, and RNA yield correlated strongly with the number of cells per subset. Whereas all 30 or so donors provided naive and central memory subsets, regulatory and stem cell-like memory subsets were isolated from just 8 patients and roughly eight healthy donors. In the study, recently diagnosed type 1 diabetes patients and matched healthy donors were compared on the TCRB repertoires of their sorted circulating CD4+ T cell subsets. Results the study describes overall, beyond this receptor: Because small numbers of individuals were included in the HLA sub-analyses, any influence of HLA type on TCRB rearrangement was left unresolved. Type 1 diabetes patients showed a moderate but significant shortening of TCRB CDR3 length in all four CD4+ subsets. The naive, central memory and regulatory TCRB repertoires appeared to resemble one another more closely among patients than among healthy donors. Shorter templates might have been favored by PCR, but patient and control samples were amplified and corrected together, so both groups would have been affected equally by any skew. Fewer insertions and more nucleotide deletions at VDJ recombination sites were observed in patients with type 1 diabetes, implying thymic rearrangement abnormalities. Sequencing cDNA rather than genomic DNA could over-represent highly expressing activated cells, although activation and CD3 levels did not differ between groups.

Trimming at the junction amounts to 1 base on V and 0 bases on J, and the germline ends lie 10 bases apart. CDR1 and CDR2 were assigned from the germline V gene (reference sequence) as LNHNV and YYDKDF. The CDR3 holds 15 amino acids from the cysteine to the phenylalanine. Just CDR3 DNA is preserved here, 45 bases in frame from base 1. The entire isolated RNA was reverse transcribed using the High Capacity cDNA Reverse Transcription Kit, and thus expressed TCRB transcripts were sequenced. Deep immunoSEQ sequencing was performed on naive, central memory and regulatory T cell samples, with an average of around 3.5 million total reads per sample. Sorted cells were lysed in RLT buffer, and RNA was extracted using DNase-treated RNeasy Micro or Mini kits according to cell number. Each cell subset was processed separately to prevent cross-contamination, with patient and healthy donor samples processed together. Using the immunoSEQ multiplex PCR, TCRB sequences were amplified from cDNA into 87-bp fragments spanning the CDR3 region. The amplicons were sequenced using the Illumina HiSeq platform. In the authors' own workflow: Synthetic template baselines were used to correct PCR bias computationally, reads within Hamming distance 2 were collapsed, and singletons that could not be merged were discarded. Reads were aligned against IMGT to assign V, D and J genes, CDR3 length and insertions or deletions at six rearrangement sites. Clonotype counts were normalized to sorted cell number within each subset before computing true diversity and Gini coefficients with the tcR R package. The overlap coefficient, calculated on TCRB nucleotide sequences, was used to measure repertoire sharing. As a proxy for the pre-selection repertoire, out-of-frame TCRB sequences from naive cells were analyzed. In its TCRdb copy, this immuneACCESS table keeps in-frame sequences only and misses some clones. Where compared with another copy, unresolved V genes explain less than half of these, and the others have no known cause. The V and J calls and clone size come from that table; D and trimming were worked out from the DNA. The sample data list about 400,000 clones, and roughly 12% of these were observed just once. Approximately 0.011% of the sample lies in the top ten.

On this clone: The clone's antigen remains unknown. No qualities accompany the bases; no much larger clone lies one base away.

From each donor, a single peripheral blood sample of 100 to 150 mL on average was drawn into heparinised tubes. A BD FACSAria II and a panel including CD45RO, CCR7, CD25, CD127, CD95 and CD27 were used to sort naive, central memory, regulatory and stem cell-like memory CD4+ T cells. Purity was above 95% for every sorted population. PBMCs were isolated immediately by Lymphoprep density gradient centrifugation and stained directly without culture. To minimize batch effects, samples were stained and sorted in pairs, one healthy donor with one patient per experiment. Sequencing was performed on naive CD4+ T cells from blood. Per the publication, the cell subset or site label means: true naive CD4+ T cells. This receptor was identified in a woman in her late teens or twenties with type 1 diabetes. This chain is built from TRBV15 and TRBJ2-7; the D gene assignment is ambiguous. The base sequence is TGTGCCACCAGCAGAGCAACTCCCCCCTCCTACGAGCAGTACTTC. Its protein reads: CATSRATPPSYEQYF. The CDR3, completed at both ends by the reference TRBV15 and TRBJ2-7 genes, gives the full variable domain DAMVIQNPRYQVTQFGKPVTLSCSQTLNHNVMYWYQQKSSQAPKLLFHYYDKDFNNEADTPDNFQSRRPNTSFCFLDIRSPGLGDTAMYLCATSRATPPSYEQYFGPGTRLTVT.